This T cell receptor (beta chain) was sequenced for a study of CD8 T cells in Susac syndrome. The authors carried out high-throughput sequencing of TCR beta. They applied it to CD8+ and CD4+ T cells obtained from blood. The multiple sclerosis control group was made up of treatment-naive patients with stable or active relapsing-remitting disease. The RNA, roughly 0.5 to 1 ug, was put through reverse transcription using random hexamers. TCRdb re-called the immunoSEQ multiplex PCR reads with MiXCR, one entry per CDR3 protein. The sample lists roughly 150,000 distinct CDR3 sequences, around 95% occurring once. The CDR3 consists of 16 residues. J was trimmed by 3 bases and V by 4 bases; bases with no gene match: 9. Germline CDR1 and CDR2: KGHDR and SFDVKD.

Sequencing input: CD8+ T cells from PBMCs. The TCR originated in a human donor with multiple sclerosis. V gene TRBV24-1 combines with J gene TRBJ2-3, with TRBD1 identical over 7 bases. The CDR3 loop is CATSDRGQPETDTQYF. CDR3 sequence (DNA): TGTGCCACCAGTGACCGGGGACAGCCGGAAACAGATACGCAGTATTTT.